This T cell receptor (beta chain) was observed in a study of immune cell composition in non-small cell lung cancer. DNA was extracted from unsorted cell suspensions stored frozen. CDR3 length equals 14 residues. Germline CDR1 and CDR2: MGHRA and YSYEKL. J was trimmed by 10 bases and V by 4 bases; bases with no gene match: 9. Some clones are missing from TCRdb's copy, which holds only in-frame ones; the method was immunoSEQ multiplex PCR. The data hold 2,000 to 2,500 clones, with roughly four fifths observed a single time. The sample was also linked to a second study, of CD4 T cells in lung cancer.

Sequencing was performed on lung tumor tissue. This TCR came from a human donor with non-small cell lung cancer. The chain couples TRBV4-1 to TRBJ2-1, with 8 bases matching TRBD2. This chain's CDR3 is CASSRWSGRGEQFF. The CDR3 DNA is TGCGCCAGCAGCCGGTGGAGCGGGAGAGGCGAGCAGTTCTTC.